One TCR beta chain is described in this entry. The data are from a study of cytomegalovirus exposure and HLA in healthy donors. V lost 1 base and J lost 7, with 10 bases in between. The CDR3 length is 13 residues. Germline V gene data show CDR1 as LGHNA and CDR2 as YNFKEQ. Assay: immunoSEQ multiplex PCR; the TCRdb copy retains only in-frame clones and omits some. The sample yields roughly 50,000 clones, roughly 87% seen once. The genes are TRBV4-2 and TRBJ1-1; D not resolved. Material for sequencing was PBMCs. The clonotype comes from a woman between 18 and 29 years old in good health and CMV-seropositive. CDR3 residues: CASSQGKTLEAFF. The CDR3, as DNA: TGTGCCAGCAGCCAAGGGAAGACACTTGAAGCTTTCTTT.